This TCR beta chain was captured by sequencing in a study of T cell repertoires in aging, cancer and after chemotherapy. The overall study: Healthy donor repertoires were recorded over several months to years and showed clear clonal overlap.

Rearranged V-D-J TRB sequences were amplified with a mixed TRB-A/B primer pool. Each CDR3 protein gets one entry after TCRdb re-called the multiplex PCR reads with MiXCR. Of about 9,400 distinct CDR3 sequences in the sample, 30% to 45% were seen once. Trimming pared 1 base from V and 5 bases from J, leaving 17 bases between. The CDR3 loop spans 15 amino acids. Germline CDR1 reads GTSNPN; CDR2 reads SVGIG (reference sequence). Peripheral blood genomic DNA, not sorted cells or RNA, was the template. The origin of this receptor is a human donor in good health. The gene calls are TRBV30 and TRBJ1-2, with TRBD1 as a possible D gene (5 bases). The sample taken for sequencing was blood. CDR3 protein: CAWSAPVTALYGYTF. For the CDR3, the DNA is TGTGCCTGGAGTGCACCTGTGACAGCTCTATATGGCTACACCTTC.